The rows below give T cell receptor beta chains drawn from one sample of a study of blood T cell repertoires in COVID-19. TCRdb keeps only in-frame clones here, not all; method: immunoSEQ multiplex PCR. The sample lists 200,000 to 300,000 clones; 85% to 90% were seen once. The specimen was PBMCs or T cells enriched from blood (not recorded which). These receptor sequences come from a woman aged 25 to 39 who had recovered from COVID-19. Each CDR3 is given with its conserved first and last residue. D genes are given only for firm matches.

>TRBV28|TRBD1|TRBJ2-3
CASSSPPGTGGTDTQYF
TGTGCCAGCAGTTCACCTCCCGGGACAGGGGGTACAGATACGCAGTATTTT
>TRBV12-3/TRBV12-4|NA|TRBJ1-1
CASSLAETEAFF
TGTGCCAGCAGCCTAGCTGAGACTGAAGCTTTCTTT
>TRBV5-6|TRBD1|TRBJ1-2
CASNRQGEGYTF
TGTGCCAGCAACCGACAGGGGGAAGGCTACACCTTC
>TRBV14|NA|TRBJ1-1
CASSQAGVERRRTEAFF
TGTGCCAGCAGCCAAGCAGGGGTGGAGAGGAGGCGCACTGAAGCTTTCTTT
>TRBV11-1|NA|TRBJ1-2
CASSSLRGGYGYTF
TGTGCCAGCAGCTCGCTCAGGGGTGGCTATGGCTACACCTTC
>TRBV7-2|NA|TRBJ2-7
CASSSPGAGEPYEQYF
TGTGCCAGCAGCTCTCCAGGGGCGGGAGAACCCTACGAGCAGTACTTC
>TRBV7-3|NA|TRBJ2-3
CASSLVSGTQYF
TGTGCCAGCAGCTTAGTGTCAGGGACGCAGTATTTT
>TRBV5-1|NA|TRBJ2-1
CASSLDVNNEQFF
TGCGCCAGCAGCTTGGATGTAAACAATGAGCAGTTCTTC
>TRBV11-2|NA|TRBJ2-1
CASSSRFQGSYNEQFF
TGTGCCAGCAGCTCCCGGTTTCAGGGCTCCTACAATGAGCAGTTCTTC
>TRBV19|TRBD1|TRBJ1-1
CASSMNRGSTEAFF
TGTGCCAGTAGTATGAACAGGGGGTCTACTGAAGCTTTCTTT
>TRBV7-3|NA|TRBJ2-1
CASSLELGRYNEQFF
TGTGCCAGCAGCTTAGAGTTGGGCCGTTACAATGAGCAGTTCTTC
>TRBV4-3|TRBD1|TRBJ1-6
CASSQDRGAGGLNTLHF
TGCGCCAGCAGCCAAGACAGGGGGGCAGGGGGTTTGAACACCCTCCACTTT
>TRBV28|NA|TRBJ1-6
CAALSGVIVSYNSPLHF
TGTGCCGCCCTCTCGGGGGTGATCGTATCCTATAATTCACCCCTCCACTTT